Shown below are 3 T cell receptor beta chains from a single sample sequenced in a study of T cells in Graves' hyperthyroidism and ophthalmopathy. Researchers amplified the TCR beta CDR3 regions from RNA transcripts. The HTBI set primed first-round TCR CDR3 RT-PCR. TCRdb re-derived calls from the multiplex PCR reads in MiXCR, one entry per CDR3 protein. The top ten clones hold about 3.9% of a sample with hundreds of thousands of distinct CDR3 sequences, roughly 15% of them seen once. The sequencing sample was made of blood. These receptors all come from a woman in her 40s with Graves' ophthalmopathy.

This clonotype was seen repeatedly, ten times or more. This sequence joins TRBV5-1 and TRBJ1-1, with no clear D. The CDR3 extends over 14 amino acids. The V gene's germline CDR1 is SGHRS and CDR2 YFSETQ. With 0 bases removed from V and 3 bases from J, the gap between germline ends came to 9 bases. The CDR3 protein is CASSLAWADTEAFF. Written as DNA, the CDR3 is TGCGCCAGCAGCTTGGCCTGGGCGGACACTGAAGCTTTCTTT.

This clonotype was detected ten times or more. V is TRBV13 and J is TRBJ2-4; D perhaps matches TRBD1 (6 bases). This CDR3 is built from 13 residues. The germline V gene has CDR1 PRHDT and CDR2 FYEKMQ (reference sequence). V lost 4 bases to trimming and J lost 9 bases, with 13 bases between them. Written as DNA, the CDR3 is TGTGCCAGCAGCTCCGGGACAAATGGCATTCAGTACTTC. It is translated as CASSSGTNGIQYF. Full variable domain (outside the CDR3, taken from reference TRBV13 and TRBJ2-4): AAGVIQSPRHLIKEKRETATLKCYPIPRHDTVYWYQQGPGQDPQFLISFYEKMQSDKGSIPDRFSAQQFSDYHSELNMSSLELGDSALYFCASSSGTNGIQYFGAGTRLSVL.

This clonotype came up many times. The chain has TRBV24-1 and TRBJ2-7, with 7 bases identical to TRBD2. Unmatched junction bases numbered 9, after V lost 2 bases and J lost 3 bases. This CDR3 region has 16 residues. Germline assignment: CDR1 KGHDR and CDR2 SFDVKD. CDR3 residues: CATSDSGAGEGYEQYF. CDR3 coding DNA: TGTGCCACCAGTGATTCAGGTGCCGGGGAGGGCTACGAGCAGTACTTC.